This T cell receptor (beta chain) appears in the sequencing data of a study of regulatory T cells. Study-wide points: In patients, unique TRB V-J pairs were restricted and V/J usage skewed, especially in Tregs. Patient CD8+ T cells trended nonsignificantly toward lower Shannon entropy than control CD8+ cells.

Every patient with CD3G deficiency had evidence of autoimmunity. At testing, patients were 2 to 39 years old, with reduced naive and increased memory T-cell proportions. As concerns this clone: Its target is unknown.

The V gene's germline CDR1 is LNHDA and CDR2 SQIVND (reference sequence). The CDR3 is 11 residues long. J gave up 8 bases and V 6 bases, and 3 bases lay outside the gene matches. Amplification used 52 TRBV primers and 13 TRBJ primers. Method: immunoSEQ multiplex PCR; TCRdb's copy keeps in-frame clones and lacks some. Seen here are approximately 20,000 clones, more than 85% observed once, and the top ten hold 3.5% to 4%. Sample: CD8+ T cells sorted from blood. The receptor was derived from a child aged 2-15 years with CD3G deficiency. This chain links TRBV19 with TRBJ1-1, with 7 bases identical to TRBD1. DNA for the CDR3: TGTGCCAGTAGCCGACAGGGCGAAGCTTTCTTT. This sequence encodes CASSRQGEAFF.